The rows below give T cell receptor beta chains drawn from one sample of a study of PD-L1 blockade in urothelial cancer. Produced via immunoSEQ multiplex PCR; TCRdb's table is partial and in-frame only. The sample contains 85,000 to 95,000 clones, more than 80% of which appear only once. The specimen comprised PBMCs, sampled around atezolizumab (anti-PD-L1) treatment. The receptors shown here come from a woman aged 80 or over with urothelial cancer. The CDR3 runs from the conserved cysteine through the conserved F or W. The D gene is left open where the match is weak. Size is stated for part of the rows, as once, few or many counts, or as a class when the clone is expanded.

V: TRBV5-4
D: NA
J: TRBJ2-7
size: NA
DNA: TGTGCCAGCAGCTTGGAGGCAGGGGTAATCTACGAGCAGTACTTC
CDR3: CASSLEAGVIYEQYF

V: TRBV6-1
D: NA
J: TRBJ2-7
size: NA
DNA: TGTGCCAGCAGTGACGGATTCCCAGGTGGGGAGCAGTACTTC
CDR3: CASSDGFPGGEQYF

V: TRBV27
D: TRBD2
J: TRBJ2-7
size: NA
DNA: TGTGCCAGCAGTCTCACTAGCGGGAGGCGATACGAGCAGTACTTC
CDR3: CASSLTSGRRYEQYF

V: TRBV28
D: TRBD1
J: TRBJ1-2
size: NA
DNA: TGTGCCAGCAGTCGACAGGGGAGGGACACCTTC
CDR3: CASSRQGRDTF

V: TRBV29-1
D: TRBD2
J: TRBJ2-7
size: NA
DNA: TGCAGCGTGCGGGGGGGGGCCTACGAGCAGTACTTC
CDR3: CSVRGGAYEQYF

V: TRBV5-1
D: NA
J: TRBJ2-1
size: NA
DNA: TGCGCCAGCAGCTTGGGCCTACTAGGGTCAAATGAGCAGTTCTTC
CDR3: CASSLGLLGSNEQFF

V: TRBV28
D: TRBD1
J: TRBJ1-5
size: NA
DNA: TGTGCCAGCAGTCAACAGGGGGCTAATCAGCCCCAGCATTTT
CDR3: CASSQQGANQPQHF

V: TRBV6-1
D: TRBD2
J: TRBJ2-5
size: NA
DNA: TGTGCCAGCAGTGCCTGGACTAGTAGAGGGTTGGAAGGAGAGACCCAGTACTTC
CDR3: CASSAWTSRGLEGETQYF

V: TRBV5-1
D: TRBD2
J: TRBJ2-1
size: NA
DNA: TGCGCCAGCAGCCTAACCGGGACTAGCGGGGATAGAAGCTCCTACAATGAGCAGTTCTTC
CDR3: CASSLTGTSGDRSSYNEQFF

V: TRBV19
D: NA
J: TRBJ2-3
size: NA
DNA: TGTGCCAGTAGTATGGGACTCTCAAACACAGATACGCAGTATTTT
CDR3: CASSMGLSNTDTQYF

V: TRBV28
D: NA
J: TRBJ2-7
size: NA
DNA: TGTGCCAGCAGTTTATATCAGGGGCTCTCGGGCGAGCAGTACTTC
CDR3: CASSLYQGLSGEQYF

V: TRBV6-1
D: TRBD1
J: TRBJ1-2
size: NA
DNA: TGTGCCAGCAGTGTAGGACAGGGGCTCCGTTCTGGCGGCTACACCTTC
CDR3: CASSVGQGLRSGGYTF

V: TRBV19
D: TRBD1
J: TRBJ1-5
size: NA
DNA: TGTGCCAGTAGCCTCGGACAGGATCAGCCCCAGCATTTT
CDR3: CASSLGQDQPQHF

V: TRBV7-2
D: TRBD2
J: TRBJ2-7
size: NA
DNA: TGTGCCAGCAGCTCGACTAGCGGGATGTACGAGCAGTACTTC
CDR3: CASSSTSGMYEQYF

V: TRBV19
D: TRBD2
J: TRBJ2-3
size: NA
DNA: TGTGCCAGTAGTATAGGACTAGCGGGAGGGCGGTGGGGCACAGATACGCAGTATTTT
CDR3: CASSIGLAGGRWGTDTQYF

V: TRBV9
D: TRBD2
J: TRBJ2-3
size: NA
DNA: TGTGCCAGCAGCGTAGGAGACCTGGGAGGACTAGCGGGAGATACGCAGTATTTT
CDR3: CASSVGDLGGLAGDTQYF

V: TRBV28
D: NA
J: TRBJ1-3
size: NA
DNA: TGTGCCAGCAGTTTACTCTCTGGAAACACCATATATTTT
CDR3: CASSLLSGNTIYF

V: TRBV28
D: TRBD2
J: TRBJ2-5
size: NA
DNA: TGTGCCAGCAGTATCGGACTAGCGGGAGGCGGGGAGACCCAGTACTTC
CDR3: CASSIGLAGGGETQYF

V: TRBV19
D: TRBD1
J: TRBJ2-2
size: NA
DNA: TGTGCCAGTAGGCGGGACAGGGTTCCCACCGGGGAGCTGTTTTTT
CDR3: CASRRDRVPTGELFF

V: TRBV5-1
D: NA
J: TRBJ2-5
size: NA
DNA: TGCGCCAGCAGCATAACAGGGATCCAAGAGACCCAGTACTTC
CDR3: CASSITGIQETQYF

V: TRBV5-5
D: NA
J: TRBJ2-7
size: NA
DNA: TGTGCCAGCAGCTTGGAGGACAGTCCTAGCTCCTACGAGCAGTACTTC
CDR3: CASSLEDSPSSYEQYF

V: TRBV7-3
D: NA
J: TRBJ2-3
size: NA
DNA: TGTGCCAGCAGCTTGGGGAGTGGGACAGATACGCAGTATTTT
CDR3: CASSLGSGTDTQYF

V: TRBV28
D: NA
J: TRBJ2-1
size: NA
DNA: TGTGCCAGCAGTCCTCCGGGACTCGCTTCGGACGGGCAGTTCTTC
CDR3: CASSPPGLASDGQFF

V: TRBV5-5
D: NA
J: TRBJ1-4
size: NA
DNA: TGTGCCAGCAGCTTATCCGTCCCTGCAACTAATGAAAAACTGTTTTTT
CDR3: CASSLSVPATNEKLFF

V: TRBV6-1
D: TRBD1
J: TRBJ2-1
size: NA
DNA: TGTGCCAGCTTCCCCGGGACAGGGGGCTTACATGAGCAGTTCTTC
CDR3: CASFPGTGGLHEQFF

V: TRBV6-4
D: TRBD2
J: TRBJ2-1
size: NA
DNA: TGTGCCAGCACGTCACTAGCGGGAGGGGAGGGTGAGCAGTTCTTC
CDR3: CASTSLAGGEGEQFF

V: TRBV2
D: NA
J: TRBJ2-7
size: NA
DNA: TGTGCCAGCAGTGTCGACACTTACGAGCAGTACTTC
CDR3: CASSVDTYEQYF

V: TRBV5-4
D: NA
J: TRBJ2-6
size: NA
DNA: TGTGCCAGCAGCTTGGGGCACCAGGGATCTGGGGCCAACGTCCTGACTTTC
CDR3: CASSLGHQGSGANVLTF

V: TRBV7-9
D: TRBD2
J: TRBJ2-2
size: NA
DNA: TGTGCCAGCAGCTTCCGCGGGAGCGCCGGGGAGCTGTTTTTT
CDR3: CASSFRGSAGELFF

V: TRBV28
D: TRBD2
J: TRBJ2-1
size: NA
DNA: TGTGCCAGCAGCCCTAGCGGGAGTAGGTCCTACAATGAGCAGTTCTTC
CDR3: CASSPSGSRSYNEQFF

V: TRBV7-9
D: NA
J: TRBJ2-1
size: NA
DNA: TGTGCCAGCAGCCGGGGTAATTCCAATGAGCAGTTCTTC
CDR3: CASSRGNSNEQFF

V: TRBV5-1
D: NA
J: TRBJ1-1
size: NA
DNA: TGCGCCAGCAGCCCGGAGTGGAACACTGAAGCTTTCTTT
CDR3: CASSPEWNTEAFF

V: TRBV16
D: NA
J: TRBJ1-1
size: many
DNA: TGTGCCAGCAGCCAATACGGGGATGAAGCTTTCTTT
CDR3: CASSQYGDEAFF

V: TRBV7-9
D: TRBD2
J: TRBJ2-7
size: NA
DNA: TGTGCCAGCAGGTTAGCGGGAGAGACCTACGAGCAGTACTTC
CDR3: CASRLAGETYEQYF

V: TRBV28
D: TRBD1
J: TRBJ1-5
size: NA
DNA: TGTGCCAGCAGTTTCCTTGGACAGGTAAATCAGCCCCAGCATTTT
CDR3: CASSFLGQVNQPQHF

V: TRBV28
D: NA
J: TRBJ2-3
size: NA
DNA: TGTGCCAGCGGGGAGGGGGTAGATACGCAGTATTTT
CDR3: CASGEGVDTQYF

V: TRBV7-6
D: TRBD1
J: TRBJ2-1
size: NA
DNA: TGTGCCAGCAGCTTGGCGACAGGGTACGATGAGCAGTTCTTC
CDR3: CASSLATGYDEQFF

V: TRBV5-1
D: TRBD1
J: TRBJ1-4
size: NA
DNA: TGCGCCAGCAGCTCGGCCGGACAGGGGAATGAAAAACTGTTTTTT
CDR3: CASSSAGQGNEKLFF

V: TRBV5-1
D: TRBD1
J: TRBJ1-2
size: few
DNA: TGCGCCAGCAGCGTAGGACAGGGGAGCTATGGCTACACCTTC
CDR3: CASSVGQGSYGYTF

V: TRBV5-1
D: NA
J: TRBJ1-4
size: NA
DNA: TGCGCCAGCAGCCTTGGACAGCTTAATGAAAAACTGTTTTTT
CDR3: CASSLGQLNEKLFF

V: TRBV11-3
D: TRBD2
J: TRBJ2-1
size: once
DNA: TGTGCCAGCAGCTCCAACCTAGCGGGCAACAATGAGCAGTTCTTC
CDR3: CASSSNLAGNNEQFF

V: TRBV18
D: NA
J: TRBJ2-7
size: NA
DNA: TGTGCCAGCTCCCCTACTAGATCTGGCGAGCAGTACTTC
CDR3: CASSPTRSGEQYF

V: TRBV5-1
D: TRBD2
J: TRBJ2-1
size: NA
DNA: TGCGCCAGCAAAGGGACTAGCGGGGGACACAATGAGCAGTTCTTC
CDR3: CASKGTSGGHNEQFF

V: TRBV19
D: NA
J: TRBJ2-1
size: NA
DNA: TGTGCCAGTAGTATAGGGGGACTGACCTACAATGAGCAGTTCTTC
CDR3: CASSIGGLTYNEQFF

V: TRBV5-1
D: TRBD2
J: TRBJ2-7
size: NA
DNA: TGCGCCAGCAGCTTTGGACTAGTTTCCTTCGAGCAGTACTTC
CDR3: CASSFGLVSFEQYF

V: TRBV15
D: NA
J: TRBJ2-3
size: NA
DNA: TGTGCCACCAGCAGAGTCTTCCGACTTGAACCCCCTCTAGACACGCAGTATTTT
CDR3: CATSRVFRLEPPLDTQYF

V: TRBV19
D: NA
J: TRBJ1-4
size: NA
DNA: TGTGCCAGTAGTCCCCCCCACAGGAGAGCTAATGAAAAACTGTTTTTT
CDR3: CASSPPHRRANEKLFF

V: TRBV27
D: NA
J: TRBJ2-7
size: NA
DNA: TGTGCCAGCAGTTCAAATCCCTGGAGCTCCTACGAGCAGTACTTC
CDR3: CASSSNPWSSYEQYF

V: TRBV6-1
D: NA
J: TRBJ2-2
size: NA
DNA: TGTGCCAGCAGTGAAGGGTATGGGCGCACCGGGGAGCTGTTTTTT
CDR3: CASSEGYGRTGELFF